This T cell receptor (beta chain) was captured in a study of glioma-infiltrating T cells after dendritic cell vaccination. Sequencing used immunoSEQ multiplex PCR; TCRdb keeps in-frame clones, though not all of them. The sample includes about 87,000 clones, roughly 87% seen only once; the top ten take 6% to 8.5%. Germline V gene lookup returns CDR1 SQVTM and CDR2 ANQGSEA. V lost 6 bases to trimming and J lost 8 bases; unmatched junction nucleotides: 3. CDR3 length equals 10 residues. Time point of the sample: after dendritic cell vaccination, including at tumor progression/relapse. Patients had residual fresh-frozen tumor tissue and more than two years of survival data.

The sequence was obtained from a human donor with glioblastoma. The V and J genes are TRBV29-1 and TRBJ2-5; 7 nucleotides match TRBD2. This sample comprised blood, obtained after dendritic cell vaccination. DNA of the CDR3: TGCAGCGTCGGGGAGGGAACCCAGTACTTC. This translates into CSVGEGTQYF.